This entry concerns a single T cell receptor beta chain. The data were obtained in a study of blood T cell repertoires in COVID-19. Study at large: The United States, Italy and Spain supplied acute and convalescent COVID-19 samples. Sample material is recorded as cDNA or gDNA derived from T cells, B-cell-depleted T cells, or PBMCs.

The method was immunoSEQ multiplex PCR; TCRdb's version includes in-frame clones alone and lacks a portion of them. The data show 200,000 to 300,000 clones, 65% to 90% seen once. The CDR3 runs to 12 residues. V lost 5 bases to trimming and J lost 6 bases, with 11 bases between them. In germline, CDR1 is GTSNPN, CDR2 SVGIG (reference sequence). Adults between about 18 and 95 years of age took part from 20 to 25 US areas. Participants' own reports of clinical history determined their cohort assignment. The sequenced material came from PBMCs or T cells enriched from blood (not recorded which). The sequence derives from a woman aged 50 to 60 with acute COVID-19. V is TRBV30 and J is TRBJ2-1, with a weak D call TRBD1 (6 bases). This CDR3 reads CAWGDNTNEQFF. CDR3 coding DNA: TGTGCCTGGGGGGACAATACCAATGAGCAGTTCTTC. Full variable domain (rest looked up from reference TRBV30 and TRBJ2-1): SQTIHQWPATLVQPVGSPLSLECTVEGTSNPNLYWYRQAAGRGLQLLFYSVGIGQISSEVPQNLSASRPQDRQFILSSKKLLLSDSGFYLCAWGDNTNEQFFGPGTRLTVL.